The 19 T cell receptor beta chains presented below share a single source sample, sequenced in a study of tumor-infiltrating lymphocytes in primary liver carcinoma. Total RNA (approximately 500 ng) served as template for TCR beta cDNA synthesis primed by a constant-region primer. Libraries for TCR beta were built through three nested multiplex PCR rounds, which together made up a slightly modified ARM-PCR procedure. A C-beta reverse primer and TRBV1-TRBV30 forward primers served in each of the first two PCR rounds, at about 10 cycles apiece. TCRdb re-derived calls from the multiplex PCR reads in MiXCR, one entry per CDR3 protein. The table lists 65,000 to 90,000 distinct CDR3 sequences, more than 65% of them singletons, with approximately 19% in the top ten. It was from approximately 20-30 mg of unsorted bulk tissue that RNA and DNA were co-extracted. Sequenced input: liver tumor tissue from sampling region 1. Subset indicated: tumor region T1, superior pole. Receptors were obtained from a middle-aged man with primary liver carcinoma and hepatitis B virus infection.

In regard to this clonotype: A read error may account for a junction end that differs from germline. V usage is TRBV6-6 and J usage is TRBJ1-2; 8 bases are a match to TRBD1. In germline, CDR1 is MNHNY, CDR2 SVGAGI (reference sequence). This CDR3 comprises 13 residues. CDR3 amino acids: CATSKGQVNGYTF. The CDR3 DNA follows: TGTGCCACCAGTAAGGGACAGGTCAATGGCTACACCTTC.

Regarding this clonotype: This may be a read error: a much more frequent sequence differs by one nucleotide. This CDR3 is CASSAQLETQYF. CDR3 sequence (DNA): TGTGCCAGCAGTGCTCAGCTAGAGACCCAGTACTTC. V and J are TRBV28 and TRBJ2-5; D gene ambiguous. Trimming removed 5 bases from V and 4 bases from J, with 8 bases in between. Germline V gene sequence: CDR1 MDHEN, CDR2 SYDVKM. This CDR3 contains 12 residues.

With respect to this clonotype: Given a much more abundant clone one base away, this may be a read error. The conserved phenylalanine or tryptophan normally closing the CDR3 is absent here, so this likely arose from a read error. The chain combines TRBV28 with TRBJ2-1; the match to TRBD1 covers 12 bases. CDR1 and CDR2 from the germline V gene are MDHEN and SYDVKM. V shed 5 bases, J shed 7 bases, and the junction held 9 bases outside the gene matches. The CDR3 runs to 16 residues. CDR3 protein: CASSTPGQGASNEQFL. CDR3 DNA sequence: TGTGCCAGCAGTACCCCGGGACAGGGGGCGAGTAATGAGCAGTTCCTC.

A single count supports this clonotype. The chain joins TRBV11-1 to TRBJ2-7; D might be TRBD1 or TRBD2, each matching 6 bases. Germline V CDR1 and CDR2: SGHAT, FQDESV (reference sequence). This CDR3 contains 16 residues. Trimming left V 5 bases short and J 6 bases short, with 23 bases between. CDR3 residues: CASSLSDGGRGGEQYF. Here the CDR3 DNA reads TGTGCCAGCAGCCTATCCGATGGGGGGCGCGGAGGCGAGCAGTACTTC.

Worth noting for this clonotype: A much more abundant neighbour one base away suggests this may be a read error. The CDR3 DNA is TGCGCCAGCAACCGGGACAGAACCTACGAGCAGTACTTC. Amino acids: CASNRDRTYEQYF. This chain connects TRBV5-1 to TRBJ2-7, with TRBD1 matching over 7 bases. Germline V lookup: CDR1 SGHRS, CDR2 YFSETQ. The CDR3 covers 13 residues. Trimming took 6 bases from V and 2 from J; bases not matched to a gene: 5.

Details on this clonotype: Possible read error: a much larger clone is one base away. The chain recombines TRBV5-1 with TRBJ2-1, with D possibly being TRBD1 (6 bases). Germline CDR1 reads SGHRS; CDR2 reads YFSETQ. There are 14 residues in the CDR3. Trimming removed 4 bases at V and 4 bases at J, with 12 bases between. The CDR3 sequence: CASSHGQSYNEQFF. The DNA for the CDR3 is TGCGCCAGCAGCCATGGACAGAGTTACAATGAGCAGTTCTTC.

As for this clonotype: Because it lacks the conserved phenylalanine or tryptophan at the end, this CDR3 is likely a read error. This rearrangement joins TRBV12-3 or TRBV12-4 to TRBJ2-3, with a weak D call TRBD1 (5 bases). There are 14 residues in the CDR3. The CDR3 nucleotides are TGTGCCAGCAGTTTAGGGCAGGGCGCAGATACACAGTATTAT. It codes for CASSLGQGADTQYY.

About this clonotype: The conserved phenylalanine or tryptophan normally closing the CDR3 is absent here, so this likely arose from a read error. Here the CDR3 reads CTSSVRPFGVANYGYTL. As DNA, the CDR3 is TGTACCAGCAGTGTACGACCGTTCGGGGTAGCGAACTATGGCTACACCTTA. The chain links TRBV6-1 to TRBJ1-2, with D uncertain. The CDR3 is made up of 17 amino acids. CDR1 is MNHNS, CDR2 SASEGT, per germline.

The CDR3 DNA reads TGCAGTGTGTGGCAGGTATACACCGGGGAGCTGTTTTTT. It yields the protein CSVWQVYTGELFF. V and J are TRBV29-1 and TRBJ2-2; the D is unclear. Germline CDR1 and CDR2: SQVTM and ANQGSEA. This CDR3 has 13 residues.

Points on this clonotype: This may be a read error: a much more frequent sequence differs by one nucleotide. In this CDR3 the conserved last residue, phenylalanine or tryptophan, is missing, so a read error is likely. This chain uses TRBV6-5 with TRBJ2-7; 7 bases match TRBD2. Germline assignment: CDR1 MNHEY and CDR2 SVGAGI. V gave up 8 bases and J gave up 2 bases; unmatched junction bases: 12. CDR3 length: 15 residues. The CDR3 sequence is CASFPGAGLTYEQYL. CDR3 bases: TGTGCCAGCTTCCCCGGGGCGGGACTAACCTACGAGCAGTACCTC.

On this clonotype: The germline gene is not matched at one end of the junction; a read error may be the cause. V is TRBV5-6 and J is TRBJ2-5; no reliable D call. The length of the CDR3 is 14 residues. CDR1 and CDR2 from the germline V gene are SGHDT and YYEEEE. CDR3 protein: CANSLTASRETQYF. The CDR3 region has the DNA TGTGCCAACAGCTTGACCGCTAGTAGAGAGACCCAGTACTTC.

V usage is TRBV6-5 and J usage is TRBJ1-4, with D possibly being TRBD1 (6 bases). The CDR3 has 15 residues. Germline CDR1 MNHEY, CDR2 SVGAGI. The V end lost 9 bases, the J end lost 8 bases, and 22 bases lay between the germline ends. CDR3 residues: CASSHWGANDEKLFF. CDR3 DNA sequence: TGTGCCAGTAGTCACTGGGGGGCGAATGACGAAAAACTGTTTTTT.

Of note for this clonotype: Germline is not matched at one junction end, which may reflect a read error. The chain employs TRBV12-3 or TRBV12-4 and TRBJ2-5, with D possibly being TRBD1 (6 bases). The CDR3 spans 14 residues. The CDR3 sequence is CVSSLGQTQETQYF. CDR3 nucleotides: TGTGTCAGCAGTTTAGGACAGACTCAAGAGACCCAGTACTTC.

V is TRBV6-1 and J is TRBJ2-1, with TRBD2 identical over 9 bases. This CDR3 has 15 amino acids. Germline lookup yields CDR1 MNHNS and CDR2 SASEGT. Trimming took 7 bases from V and 8 from J; bases not matched to a gene: 12. The CDR3 is CASNMGLAEFDEQFF. The DNA for the CDR3 is TGTGCCAGCAACATGGGACTAGCTGAATTCGATGAGCAGTTCTTC.

Concerning this clonotype itself: A read error may account for a junction end that differs from germline. The rearrangement joins TRBV4-1 to TRBJ1-2; no definite D call. Germline CDR1 MGHRA, CDR2 YSYEKL. The CDR3 is 9 amino acids. CDR3 residues: CPSKPGYAF. The DNA for the CDR3 is TGCCCCAGTAAACCGGGCTACGCCTTC.

As concerns this clonotype: Given a much more abundant clone one base away, this may be a read error. J is TRBJ2-6 and V is TRBV21-1; the table's D gene call, TRBD2, was not cross checked with the DNA. TRBV21-1 corresponds to a pseudogene. The CDR3 sequence is 14 residues long. CDR3 sequence: CAGSKRVGANVLTF. The CDR3 DNA reads as TGTGCCGGCAGCAAGAGGGTTGGGGCCAACGTCCTGACTTTC.

To note about this clonotype: This may be a read error: a much more frequent sequence differs by one nucleotide. This likely comes from a read error, as the CDR3 has no conserved phenylalanine or tryptophan at its end. V and J are TRBV24-1 and TRBJ2-1; D is perhaps TRBD1 (5 bases). CDR3 length: 15 residues. Germline loops: CDR1 KGHDR, CDR2 SFDVKD. V shed 3 bases and J shed 6 bases, with 14 bases lying between them. CDR3 DNA sequence: TGTGCCACCAGTGATAGGAGCAGGGTGGGCAATGAGCAGTTCCTC. This codes for CATSDRSRVGNEQFL.

With respect to this clonotype: This likely comes from a read error, as the CDR3 has no conserved phenylalanine or tryptophan at its end. This chain connects TRBV5-4 to TRBJ2-3; no clear D. In germline, CDR1 is SGHNT, CDR2 YYREEE (reference sequence). The CDR3 extends over 14 amino acids. The ends were cut back, 2 bases at V and 2 bases at J, with 9 bases in the middle. As DNA, the CDR3 is TGTGCCAGCAGCTTAACTACCAACACAGATACGCAGTATCTT. It encodes CASSLTTNTDTQYL.

This clonotype has only a few counts. An end of the junction does not agree with germline; a read error may underlie this. This chain uses TRBV11-2 with TRBJ1-4, with a possible D match to TRBD1 (5 bases). The CDR3 sequence is 14 residues long. Germline V gene data show CDR1 as SGHAT and CDR2 as FQNNGV. The DNA for the CDR3 is TGTGCCAGCAGCTTAGAGGTTGGGGACGAAAAATTAGTTTTT. Amino acid sequence: CASSLEVGDEKLVF.